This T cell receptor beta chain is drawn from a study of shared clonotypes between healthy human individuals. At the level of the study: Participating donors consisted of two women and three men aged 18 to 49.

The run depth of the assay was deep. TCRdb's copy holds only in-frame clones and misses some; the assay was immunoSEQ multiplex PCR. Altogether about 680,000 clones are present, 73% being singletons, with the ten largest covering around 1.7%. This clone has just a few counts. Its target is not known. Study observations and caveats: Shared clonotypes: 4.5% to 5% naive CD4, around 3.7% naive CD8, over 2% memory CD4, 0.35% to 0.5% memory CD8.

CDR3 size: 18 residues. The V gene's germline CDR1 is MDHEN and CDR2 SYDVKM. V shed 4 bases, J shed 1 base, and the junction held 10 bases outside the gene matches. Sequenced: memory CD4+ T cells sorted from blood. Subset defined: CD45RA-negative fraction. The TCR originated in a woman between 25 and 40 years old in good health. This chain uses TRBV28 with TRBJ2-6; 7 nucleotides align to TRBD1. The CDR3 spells CASSSPTGISSGANVLTF. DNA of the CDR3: TGTGCCAGCAGTTCCCCGACAGGGATTTCGTCTGGGGCCAACGTCCTGACTTTC. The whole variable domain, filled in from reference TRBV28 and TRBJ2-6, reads DVKVTQSSRYLVKRTGEKVFLECVQDMDHENMFWYRQDPGLGLRLIYFSYDVKMKEKGDIPEGYSVSREKKERFSLILESASTNQTSMYLCASSSPTGISSGANVLTFGAGSRLTVL.